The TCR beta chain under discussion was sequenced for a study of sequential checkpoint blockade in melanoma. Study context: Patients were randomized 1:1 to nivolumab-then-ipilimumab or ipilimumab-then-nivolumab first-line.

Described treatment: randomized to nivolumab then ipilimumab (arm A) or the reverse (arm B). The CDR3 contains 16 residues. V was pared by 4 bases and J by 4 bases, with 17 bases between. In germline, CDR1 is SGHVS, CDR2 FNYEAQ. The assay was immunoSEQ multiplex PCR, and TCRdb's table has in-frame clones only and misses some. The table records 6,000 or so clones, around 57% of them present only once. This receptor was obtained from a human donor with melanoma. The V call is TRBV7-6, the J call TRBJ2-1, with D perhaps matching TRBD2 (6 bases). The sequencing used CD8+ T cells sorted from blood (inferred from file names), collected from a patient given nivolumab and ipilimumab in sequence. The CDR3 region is CASSSDGGTAYNEQFF. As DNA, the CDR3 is TGTGCCAGCAGCTCAGATGGCGGGACGGCATACAATGAGCAGTTCTTC.